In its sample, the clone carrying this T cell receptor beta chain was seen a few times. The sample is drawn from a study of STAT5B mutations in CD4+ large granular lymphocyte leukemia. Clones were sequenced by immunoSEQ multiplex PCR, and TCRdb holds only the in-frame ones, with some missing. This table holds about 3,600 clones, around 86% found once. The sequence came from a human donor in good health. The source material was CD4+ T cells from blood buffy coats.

The CDR3 spells CASSPRANEKLFF. The CDR3 region has the DNA TGTGCCAGCAGCCCGCGGGCTAATGAAAAACTGTTTTTT. The rearrangement links TRBV11-1 to TRBJ1-4; D not resolved. Trimming cost V 5 bases and J 3 bases, with 7 bases left between them. Germline V gives CDR1 SGHAT, CDR2 FQDESV (reference sequence). This CDR3 contains 13 residues.